This T cell receptor (beta chain) was documented in a study of CD8 T cells in ankylosing spondylitis. Points from the study as a whole: Blood of patients with ankylosing spondylitis appeared to be characterized by a TCR beta motif of 8 or 9 highly homologous variants. In ankylosing spondylitis patients, matched synovial fluid reportedly showed significant enrichment of disease-linked clones. A subset of motif variants has previously been described in the synovial fluid and blood of reactive arthritis.

Of note for this clonotype: Its antigen is undetermined.

Trimming pared 5 bases from V and 0 bases from J, leaving 14 bases between. This CDR3 comprises 16 residues. From germline, CDR1 is SGHVS and CDR2 FNYEAQ. TCRdb re-derived calls from the 5' RACE reads in MiXCR, one entry per CDR3 protein. The data hold around 180,000 distinct CDR3 sequences, with about 18% observed a single time. This receptor was obtained from a male donor aged 10 to 30 with ankylosing spondylitis or in good health (not recorded which). J is TRBJ2-1 and V is TRBV7-6; the D call may be TRBD1 or TRBD2 (6 bases each). The source material was blood, either unsorted or a sorted T cell fraction (not recorded which). The CDR3 nucleotides read TGTGCCAGCAGCCCGACAGGACTAAGCTCCTACAATGAGCAGTTCTTC. This encodes CASSPTGLSSYNEQFF.